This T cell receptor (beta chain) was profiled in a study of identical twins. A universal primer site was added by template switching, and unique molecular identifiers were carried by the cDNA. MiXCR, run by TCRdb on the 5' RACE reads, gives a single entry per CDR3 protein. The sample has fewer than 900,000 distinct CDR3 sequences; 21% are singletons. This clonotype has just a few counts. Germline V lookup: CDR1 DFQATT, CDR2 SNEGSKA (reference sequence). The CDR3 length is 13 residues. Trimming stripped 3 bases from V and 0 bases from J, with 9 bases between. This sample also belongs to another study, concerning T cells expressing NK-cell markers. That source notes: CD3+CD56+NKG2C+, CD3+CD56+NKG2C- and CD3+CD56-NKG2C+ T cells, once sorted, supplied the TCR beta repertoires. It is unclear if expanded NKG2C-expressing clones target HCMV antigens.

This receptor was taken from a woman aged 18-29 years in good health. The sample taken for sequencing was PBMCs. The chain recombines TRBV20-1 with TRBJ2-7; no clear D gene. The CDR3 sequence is CSARSLISYEQYF. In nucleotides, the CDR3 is TGCAGTGCTAGGAGTCTGATCTCCTACGAGCAGTACTTC.